This TCR beta chain was documented in a study of human T cells and chemical hapten exposure. Sample time point: patch test 1, 2 weeks after DPC sensitization. As to treatment: therapeutic diphenylcyclopropenone sensitization with weekly scalp DPC. The study drew its donors from alopecia patients who were 18 to 70 years old and suitable for DPC. The V and J ends lost 2 bases and 2 bases, in that order; junction bases with no gene match: 13. The CDR3 is 18 amino acids. Germline V CDR1 and CDR2: SGHTA, FQGNSA. Overall study findings and caveats: Patch test score showed a positive correlation with PT1 expanded TCR counts.

This clonotype has a count of ten or more. Its cognate antigen is unknown. How the authors handled the data: The number of TCRs in each sample had a median of about 96,000 and spanned roughly 20,000 to 750,000. TCRdb re-called the RACE reads through MiXCR, storing one row per CDR3 protein. These V and J calls rely on TCRdb rather than the paper's analysis. The sample has some 400,000 distinct CDR3 sequences; roughly 5% are singletons. V gene TRBV7-2 combines with J gene TRBJ2-7; TRBD2 agrees at 9 bases. The sequenced sample was whole blood, obtained in connection with sensitization to the hapten diphenylcyclopropenone (DPC). The TCR sequence derives from a woman aged 45-65 years with alopecia areata. Some clones in this sample may be carry-over from other donors' samples. CDR3 in DNA: TGTGCCAGCAGCTTACTGTCCGGGGCAAGCGGGGGGACCTACGAGCAGTACTTC. This codes for CASSLLSGASGGTYEQYF.